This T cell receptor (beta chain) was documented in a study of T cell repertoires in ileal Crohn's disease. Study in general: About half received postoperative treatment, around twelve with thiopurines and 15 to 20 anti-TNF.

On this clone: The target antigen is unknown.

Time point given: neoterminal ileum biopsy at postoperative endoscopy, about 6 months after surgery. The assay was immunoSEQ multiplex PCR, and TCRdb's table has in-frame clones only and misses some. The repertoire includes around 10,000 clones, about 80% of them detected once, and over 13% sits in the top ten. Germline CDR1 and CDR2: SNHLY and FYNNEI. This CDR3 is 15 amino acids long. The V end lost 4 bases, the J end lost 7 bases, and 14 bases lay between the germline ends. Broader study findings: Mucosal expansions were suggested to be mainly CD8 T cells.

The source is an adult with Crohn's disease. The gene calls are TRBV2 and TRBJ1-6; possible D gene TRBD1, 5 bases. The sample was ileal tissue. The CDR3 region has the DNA TGTGCCAGCAGTGGTGAAAGGGGCCGGAATTCACCCCTCCACTTT. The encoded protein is CASSGERGRNSPLHF.